These 23 T cell receptor beta chains were all obtained from the same sample, sequenced in a study of blood T cell repertoires in COVID-19. TCRdb's table, derived via immunoSEQ multiplex PCR, lists solely in-frame clones and lacks some. The sample shows 100,000 or so clones, 81% of them seen only once. Sequenced: peripheral blood. Every receptor here comes from a woman in her 70s with acute or convalescent COVID-19.

V usage is TRBV27 and J usage is TRBJ2-7, with 8 bases fitting TRBD1. The V segment lost 7 bases and the J segment 1 base; nucleotides outside the gene matches: 9. CDR1 and CDR2 (germline): MNHEY, SMNVEV (reference sequence). The CDR3 sequence is 15 residues long. The CDR3 loop is CASKLTGTGSYEQYF. For the CDR3, the DNA is TGTGCCAGCAAATTGACCGGGACAGGTTCCTACGAGCAGTACTTC.

The V call is TRBV30, the J call TRBJ1-5, with 7 positions matching TRBD1. CDR1 is GTSNPN and CDR2 is SVGIG in the germline V gene (reference sequence). The V segment lost 1 base and the J segment 4 bases; nucleotides outside the gene matches: 10. The CDR3 covers 16 residues. CDR3 bases: TGTGCCTGGAGTGCCCGAAGACAGGGTACAAATCAGCCCCAGCATTTT. Translating it yields CAWSARRQGTNQPQHF.

The CDR3 loop is CASSWTGLLRGSYEQYF. CDR3 nucleotides: TGTGCCAGCAGTTGGACAGGGCTCTTACGGGGTAGTTACGAGCAGTACTTC. The chain recombines TRBV28 with TRBJ2-7; 8 bases map to TRBD1. V lost 4 bases to trimming and J lost 4 bases; unmatched junction nucleotides: 15. The CDR3 runs to 17 residues. From germline, CDR1 is MDHEN and CDR2 SYDVKM.

In DNA, the CDR3 is TGTGCCAGCAGCCTCCCGTACGGGGAAGCTTTCTTT. Its protein is CASSLPYGEAFF. The rearrangement joins TRBV5-6 to TRBJ1-1; no reliable D call. The CDR3 is 12 amino acids. V shed 4 bases and J shed 8 bases, with 12 bases lying between them. From germline, CDR1 is SGHDT and CDR2 YYEEEE. The complete variable domain, with remaining parts taken from reference TRBV5-6 and TRBJ1-1, reads DAGVTQSPTHLIKTRGQQVTLRCSPKSGHDTVSWYQQALGQGPQFIFQYYEEEERQRGNFPDRFSGHQFPNYSSELNVNALLLGDSALYLCASSLPYGEAFFGQGTRLTVV.

V usage is TRBV6-5 and J usage is TRBJ2-1; TRBD2 agrees at 7 bases. The V gene's germline CDR1 is MNHEY and CDR2 SVGAGI. The CDR3 totals 15 residues. V shed 2 bases, J shed 1 base, and the junction held 2 bases outside the gene matches. The chain's CDR3 is CASSYAGASYNEQFF. The CDR3 DNA sequence: TGTGCCAGCAGTTACGCGGGAGCATCCTACAATGAGCAGTTCTTC.

The chain links TRBV18 to TRBJ2-3, with a tentative D call TRBD2 (6 bases). The CDR3 runs 12 residues. V was cut by 6 bases and J by 4 bases, with 8 bases left in between. Germline values: CDR1 KGHSH, CDR2 LQKENI. CDR3 loop: CASSEGADTQYF. CDR3 in DNA: TGTGCCAGCTCGGAGGGAGCAGATACGCAGTATTTT. The full variable domain, completed using reference TRBV18 and TRBJ2-3, is NAGVMQNPRHLVRRRGQEARLRCSPMKGHSHVYWYRQLPEEGLKFMVYLQKENIIDESGMPKERFSAEFPKEGPSILRIQQVVRGDSAAYFCASSEGADTQYFGPGTRLTVL.

On this clone: The junction departs from the called germline gene at one end, perhaps through a read error. The CDR3 DNA reads TGTGCTAGCAGTCCGGTCGGGGGATTTGGGGAAGAGACCCAGTACTTC. It translates to CASSPVGGFGEETQYF. The chain employs TRBV7-7 and TRBJ2-5, with D possibly TRBD2 on 6 matching bases. Germline values: CDR1 SSHAT, CDR2 FNYEAQ (reference sequence). The CDR3 spans 16 residues.

The chain uses TRBV27 and TRBJ2-7; 7 bases are shared with TRBD1. Per the germline V gene, CDR1 is MNHEY and CDR2 is SMNVEV (reference sequence). There are 13 residues in the CDR3. V was pared by 11 bases and J by 4 bases, with 11 bases of the junction left unmatched. The CDR3 nucleotides read TGTGCCTCAATGACAGGGCCGAAATACGAGCAGTACTTC. Its translation: CASMTGPKYEQYF.

The chain uses TRBV7-2 and TRBJ2-7; the match to TRBD1 covers 8 bases. This CDR3 has 14 residues. J gave up 4 bases and V 1 base, and 3 bases lay outside the gene matches. Germline V gene data show CDR1 as SGHTA and CDR2 as FQGNSA. DNA for the CDR3: TGTGCCAGCAGCTTAGTTCGACAGGGGTACGAGCAGTACTTC. This translates into CASSLVRQGYEQYF.

This chain uses TRBV9 with TRBJ1-4, with 7 bases that match TRBD1. The ends lost 3 bases at V and 8 bases at J; junction bases unmatched: 10. Germline values: CDR1 SGDLS, CDR2 YYNGEE. This CDR3 comprises 15 residues. The CDR3 DNA follows: TGTGCCAGCAGCGCCTCACAGGGGCCAACCGAAAAACTGTTTTTT. Translating gives CASSASQGPTEKLFF.

This chain uses TRBV5-6 with TRBJ2-7, with D possibly TRBD1 on 5 matching bases. V was cut by 0 bases and J by 4 bases, with 8 bases left in between. The germline V gene encodes CDR1 SGHDT and CDR2 YYEEEE. This CDR3 is 13 amino acids long. CDR3 sequence (DNA): TGTGCCAGCAGCTTGGGCAGGGCATACGAGCAGTACTTC. Its translation: CASSLGRAYEQYF.

This chain uses TRBV27 with TRBJ2-1; D is possibly TRBD2 (5 bases). Germline V CDR1 and CDR2: MNHEY, SMNVEV (reference sequence). The CDR3 length is 13 residues. Trimming took off 7 bases at V and 1 base at J, with 8 bases between the two ends. CDR3 DNA: TGTGCCAGCACTTCGGGGTCCTACAATGAGCAGTTCTTC. This translates into CASTSGSYNEQFF.

The chain employs TRBV28 and TRBJ2-1, with D hard to call. CDR3 length: 15 residues. Trimming left V 5 bases short and J 2 bases short, with 13 bases between. Germline values: CDR1 MDHEN, CDR2 SYDVKM. The CDR3 here is CASSAPRGAYNEQFF. In DNA form, the CDR3 reads TGTGCCAGCAGTGCCCCTCGTGGAGCCTACAATGAGCAGTTCTTC.

The J gene is TRBJ2-3, the V gene TRBV30, with D perhaps matching TRBD2 (5 bases). Looked up from germline, CDR1 is GTSNPN and CDR2 is SVGIG (reference sequence). The CDR3 consists of 14 residues. V was pared by 0 bases and J by 2 bases, with 9 bases between. CDR3 bases: TGTGCCTGGAGTGTTCCGGGGATCACAGATACGCAGTATTTT. It encodes CAWSVPGITDTQYF.

The rearrangement links TRBV9 to TRBJ2-7; D is undetermined. This CDR3 region has 13 residues. CDR1 SGDLS and CDR2 YYNGEE come from the germline V gene. Trimming removed 0 bases at V and 6 bases at J, with 10 bases between. DNA for the CDR3: TGTGCCAGCAGCGTAGACGAGTTAGCCGAGCAGTACTTC. Its translation: CASSVDELAEQYF.

The gene calls are TRBV7-6 and TRBJ1-5; no firm D call. Trimming removed 6 bases at V and 1 base at J, with 7 bases between. From germline, CDR1 is SGHVS and CDR2 FNYEAQ. This CDR3 has 13 residues. The CDR3 is CASSPGSNQPQHF. The CDR3 DNA follows: TGTGCCAGCAGTCCCGGGAGCAATCAGCCCCAGCATTTT.

The chain couples TRBV4-1 to TRBJ2-5; a weak D match, TRBD1 (6 bases). The CDR3 sequence is 16 residues long. From germline, CDR1 is MGHRA and CDR2 YSYEKL. The V end was cut by 2 bases, the J end by 1 base, with 14 bases between. This CDR3 is CASSQFDRDTQETQYF. DNA of the CDR3: TGCGCCAGCAGCCAATTCGACCGGGACACCCAAGAGACCCAGTACTTC.

This rearrangement joins TRBV19 to TRBJ2-1; a weak D match, TRBD1 (8 bases). The CDR3 has 15 residues. Germline CDR1 reads LNHDA; CDR2 reads SQIVND (reference sequence). V was pared by 7 bases and J by 6 bases, with 19 bases between. The CDR3 sequence: CASIRTGGGFNEQFF. CDR3 bases: TGTGCCAGTATTAGAACAGGGGGGGGGTTCAATGAGCAGTTCTTC.

In its sample, this clone was seen once. The chain recombines TRBV5-6 with TRBJ1-2, with 11 bases aligning to TRBD1. Germline V gives CDR1 SGHDT, CDR2 YYEEEE. The CDR3 has 12 amino acids. Trimming removed 9 bases from V and 8 bases from J; junction bases left unmatched: 6. CDR3 in amino acids: CATGQGARGYTF. In DNA, the CDR3 is TGTGCCACCGGACAGGGGGCTAGAGGCTACACCTTC.

The chain carries TRBV24-1 and TRBJ2-5, with D hard to call. This CDR3 has 13 residues. V was pared by 5 bases and J by 1 base, with 7 bases between. Germline V gene data show CDR1 as KGHDR and CDR2 as SFDVKD. CDR3 region: CATSAAGQETQYF. The CDR3 coding sequence is TGTGCCACCAGTGCTGCAGGCCAAGAGACCCAGTACTTC.

The chain is built from TRBV5-1 and TRBJ1-5, with a possible D match to TRBD1 (5 bases). Between the trimmed V and J ends, which lost 0 bases and 1 base, there was a span of 5 bases. Germline CDR1 SGHRS, CDR2 YFSETQ. This CDR3 region has 14 residues. DNA of the CDR3: TGCGCCAGCAGCTTGGAGGGGAGCAATCAGCCCCAGCATTTT. It codes for CASSLEGSNQPQHF. Full variable domain (remainder filled in from reference TRBV5-1 and TRBJ1-5): KAGVTQTPRYLIKTRGQQVTLSCSPISGHRSVSWYQQTPGQGLQFLFEYFSETQRNKGNFPGRFSGRQFSNSRSEMNVSTLELGDSALYLCASSLEGSNQPQHFGDGTRLSIL.

The table lists this clone with a few counts. Additional DNA sequences in this sample encode the identical CDR3. The chain uses TRBV27 and TRBJ1-2; 7 positions agree with TRBD1. The CDR3 is 14 residues long. V lost 6 bases, J lost 0 bases, and 4 bases stayed unmatched. The germline V gene encodes CDR1 MNHEY and CDR2 SMNVEV (reference sequence). CDR3 loop: CASRSGTANYGYTF. CDR3 in DNA: TGTGCCAGCAGATCCGGGACAGCTAACTATGGCTACACCTTC.

The chain links TRBV11-2 to TRBJ2-1; TRBD1 agrees at 7 bases. With V trimmed by 7 bases and J by 4 bases, 4 bases remained unmatched. The CDR3 contains 13 residues. Germline loops: CDR1 SGHAT, CDR2 FQNNGV. The CDR3 loop is CASTLQGYNEQFF. The CDR3 coding sequence is TGTGCCAGCACCCTACAGGGGTACAATGAGCAGTTCTTC.